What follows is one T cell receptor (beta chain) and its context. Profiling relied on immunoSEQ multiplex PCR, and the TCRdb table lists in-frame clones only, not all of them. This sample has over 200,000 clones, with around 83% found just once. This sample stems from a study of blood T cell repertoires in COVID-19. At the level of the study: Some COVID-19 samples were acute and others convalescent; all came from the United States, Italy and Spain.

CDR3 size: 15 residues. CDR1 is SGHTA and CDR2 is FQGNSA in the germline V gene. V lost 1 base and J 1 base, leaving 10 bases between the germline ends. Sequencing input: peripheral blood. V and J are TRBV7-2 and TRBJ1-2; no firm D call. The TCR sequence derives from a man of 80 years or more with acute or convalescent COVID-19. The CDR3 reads CASSLVGGDNYGYTF. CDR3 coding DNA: TGTGCCAGCAGCTTAGTAGGCGGAGATAACTATGGCTACACCTTC.